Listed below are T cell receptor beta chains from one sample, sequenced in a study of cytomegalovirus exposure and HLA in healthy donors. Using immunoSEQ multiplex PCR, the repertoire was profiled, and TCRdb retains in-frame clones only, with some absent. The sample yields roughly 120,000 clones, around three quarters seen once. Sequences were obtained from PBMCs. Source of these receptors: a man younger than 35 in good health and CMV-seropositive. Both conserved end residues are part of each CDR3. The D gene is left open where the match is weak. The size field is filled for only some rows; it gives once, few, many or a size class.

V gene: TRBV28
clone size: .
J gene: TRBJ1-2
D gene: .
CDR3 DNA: TGTGCCAGCAGGCAGGATCTAAACTATGGCTACACCTTC
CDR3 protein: CASRQDLNYGYTF

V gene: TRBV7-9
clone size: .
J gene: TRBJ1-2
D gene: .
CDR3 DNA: TGTGCCTCTCGCCCTACAGGGAAGGCTAACTATGGCTACACCTTC
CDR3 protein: CASRPTGKANYGYTF

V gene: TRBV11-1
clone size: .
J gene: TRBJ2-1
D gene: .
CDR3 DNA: TGTGCCAGCAGCTTCGTCTACAATGAGCAGTTCTTC
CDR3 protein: CASSFVYNEQFF

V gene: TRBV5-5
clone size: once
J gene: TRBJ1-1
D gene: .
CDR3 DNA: TGTGCCAGCAGCCTAAAACCAGGGCCCAGCGTAAGCACTGAAGCTTTCTTT
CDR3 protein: CASSLKPGPSVSTEAFF

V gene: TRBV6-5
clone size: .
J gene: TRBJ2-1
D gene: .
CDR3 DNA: TGTGCCAGCAACAATGGCGGATCACACAATGAGCAGTTCTTC
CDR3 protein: CASNNGGSHNEQFF

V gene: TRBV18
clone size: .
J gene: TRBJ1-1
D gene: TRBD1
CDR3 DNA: TGTGCCAGCTCACTCGTACCGGCAGGGGGAAGGGGAACTGAAGCTTTCTTT
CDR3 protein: CASSLVPAGGRGTEAFF

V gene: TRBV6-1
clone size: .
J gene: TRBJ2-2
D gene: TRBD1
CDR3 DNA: TGTGCCAGCAGGCCAGGGGGCGCCGACACCGGGGAGCTGTTTTTT
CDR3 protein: CASRPGGADTGELFF

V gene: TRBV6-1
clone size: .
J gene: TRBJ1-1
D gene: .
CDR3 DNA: TGTGCCAGCAGTCAAGGGGATTCGAGGGTTTATGAAGCTTTCTTT
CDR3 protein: CASSQGDSRVYEAFF

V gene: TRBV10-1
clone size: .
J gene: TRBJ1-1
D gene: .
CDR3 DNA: TGCGCCAGCCGGGACACGGAGAACACTGAAGCTTTCTTT
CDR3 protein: CASRDTENTEAFF

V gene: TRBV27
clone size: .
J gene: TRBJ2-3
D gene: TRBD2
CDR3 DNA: TGTGCCAGCAGTTTACTAGCGGGGGGAATAACAGATACGCAGTATTTT
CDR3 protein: CASSLLAGGITDTQYF

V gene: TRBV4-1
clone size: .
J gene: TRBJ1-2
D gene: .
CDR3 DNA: TGCGCCAGCAGCCAAGACGGGCAGGGCGGTGGCTACACCTTC
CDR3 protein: CASSQDGQGGGYTF

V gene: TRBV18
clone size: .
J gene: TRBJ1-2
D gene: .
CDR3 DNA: TGTGCCAGCTCACCAGTGGGGGCGCGAGGCTACACCTTC
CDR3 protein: CASSPVGARGYTF

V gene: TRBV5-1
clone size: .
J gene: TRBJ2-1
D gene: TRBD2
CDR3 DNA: TGCGCCAGCAGCTCCCGACTGGCGGGGGGGCTGTACAATGAGCAGTTCTTC
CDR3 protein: CASSSRLAGGLYNEQFF

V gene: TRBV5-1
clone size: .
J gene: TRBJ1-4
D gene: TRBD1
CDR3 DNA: TGCGCCAGCAGCTTGAATCAGGGACAGGAGCTGAGGAAACTGTTTTTT
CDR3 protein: CASSLNQGQELRKLFF

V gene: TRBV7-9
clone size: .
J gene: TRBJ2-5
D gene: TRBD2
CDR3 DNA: TGTGCCAGCAGCTTAGGCGCTAGCGGGAAGGAGACCCAGTACTTC
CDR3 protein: CASSLGASGKETQYF